This TCR beta chain was recorded in a study of blood T cell repertoires in COVID-19. The overall study: Sources were T cells, B-cell-depleted T cells, or PBMCs; the material itself was cDNA or gDNA.

The authors' processing: Researchers report that nucleated cell counts were estimated from reference gene primer amplification. Sequencing used immunoSEQ multiplex PCR; TCRdb keeps in-frame clones, though not all of them. V and J calls and clone size come straight from that table; D and trimming were deduced from the DNA. The repertoire consists of about 190,000 clones, with less than 80% occurring once and the leading ten covering 9.5% to 15%. CDR3 length equals 14 residues. Trimming removed 0 bases from V and 10 bases from J; junction bases left unmatched: 3. CDR1 and CDR2 (germline): MGHDK, SYGVNS.

The specimen sequenced was peripheral blood. The sequence derives from a woman aged 50 to 60 with acute or convalescent COVID-19. This rearrangement joins TRBV25-1 to TRBJ1-6, with 7 bases lining up with TRBD1. The CDR3 reads CASSEYGTASPLHF. The CDR3 coding sequence is TGTGCCAGCAGTGAATATGGGACAGCCTCACCCCTCCACTTT.